This is a list of T cell receptor beta chains from one sample in a study of cytomegalovirus exposure and HLA in healthy donors. Data came from immunoSEQ multiplex PCR; TCRdb stores just in-frame clones and leaves some out. Of 95,000 to 130,000 clones detected, approximately 80% appear once; the ten largest clones hold 3.5% to 4.5%. Sequenced sample: PBMCs. These receptors originate from a man aged 30 to 45 in good health and CMV-seropositive. CDR3s include the opening cysteine and the closing phenylalanine or tryptophan. The order of the fields is D gene, J gene, V gene, clone size, CDR3 DNA, CDR3 protein. D genes are given only for firm matches. The size of a clone is reported for some rows only, either as once, few or many, or as a class for expanded clones.

>.|TRBJ2-3|TRBV9|.
TGTGCCAGCAGCGTTGAGGGAGTATGGGATACGCAGTATTTT
CASSVEGVWDTQYF
>TRBD1|TRBJ1-5|TRBV6-1|.
TGTGTCACGGGACAGGGCAATCAGCCCCAGCATTTT
CVTGQGNQPQHF
>TRBD2|TRBJ2-5|TRBV19|few
TGTGCCAGTAGTATAGTGACTAGCGGGGGAGAGACCCAGTACTTC
CASSIVTSGGETQYF
>.|TRBJ1-1|TRBV7-2|.
TGTGCCAGCAGCTTATCTCAGGGTGTCCCTGAAGCTTTCTTT
CASSLSQGVPEAFF
>.|TRBJ1-1|TRBV5-5|few
TGTGCCAGCAGCTTTCGTCAGGGATGGAACACTGAAGCTTTCTTT
CASSFRQGWNTEAFF
>TRBD2|TRBJ2-1|TRBV9|once
TGTGCCAGCAGCGTACAAGCGGGGGGGCCCCATGAGCAGTTCTTC
CASSVQAGGPHEQFF
>TRBD2|TRBJ2-5|TRBV11-2|.
TGTGCCAGCAGCTTAGAATTAGCGGGGGATGAGACCCAGTACTTC
CASSLELAGDETQYF
>.|TRBJ2-7|TRBV7-3|.
TGTGCCAGCAGCTTCGACATTGGGTACGAGCAGTACTTC
CASSFDIGYEQYF
>.|TRBJ2-5|TRBV5-1|.
TGCGCCAGCAGCTCCGTACGGGTAGAGACCCAGTACTTC
CASSSVRVETQYF
>TRBD2|TRBJ2-3|TRBV5-1|.
TGCGCCAGCAGCTTGGGGGGACTAGCGACCGATACGCAGTATTTT
CASSLGGLATDTQYF
>.|TRBJ2-5|TRBV6-5|.
TGTGCCAGCAGTTCTGGCACCCGAGGGATGATGGAGACCCAGTACTTC
CASSSGTRGMMETQYF
>TRBD1|TRBJ2-2|TRBV4-1|.
TGCGCCGGCAGCCCGGGACAGGGGGCGCGAACCGGGGAGCTGTTTTTT
CAGSPGQGARTGELFF
>TRBD1|TRBJ1-5|TRBV19|.
TGTGCCGGGAGACAGGGCGATCAGCCCCGGCATTTT
CAGRQGDQPRHF
>TRBD1|TRBJ1-1|TRBV4-1|once
TGCGCCAGCAGCCCAGGGGGCAGGGGCACTGAAGCTTTCTTT
CASSPGGRGTEAFF
>TRBD2|TRBJ2-2|TRBV7-9|once
TGTTCCAGCAGCCTTCCGGGGGGAACGAACACCGGGGAGCTGTTTTTT
CSSSLPGGTNTGELFF
>.|TRBJ2-3|TRBV29-1|few
TGCAGCGTTGAAGATCCGGTCAGGGCTTTATTGCGGGATACGCAGTATTTT
CSVEDPVRALLRDTQYF
>TRBD1|TRBJ2-1|TRBV27|.
TGTGCCAGCAGTTTAGGGACAGCTCACGAGCAGTTCTTC
CASSLGTAHEQFF
>.|TRBJ1-5|TRBV5-8|.
TGTGCCAGCAGCGGACACTATCTGCAGCCCCAGCATTTT
CASSGHYLQPQHF
>.|TRBJ2-7|TRBV18|.
TGTGCCAGCTCACCACTTGGCGGAAATTCCTACGAGCAGTACTTC
CASSPLGGNSYEQYF
>TRBD1|TRBJ1-4|TRBV7-9|.
TGTGCCAGCAGCCAGACAGGGGAACTGTTTTTT
CASSQTGELFF
>.|TRBJ2-3|TRBV11-2|.
TGTGCCAGCAGCTTAGATTTGGGGGAGGGCACAGATACGCAGTATTTT
CASSLDLGEGTDTQYF
>TRBD1|TRBJ2-1|TRBV7-6|.
TGTGCCAGCAGCTTGACAGGGCGGCGGAAATTCAATGAGCAGTTCTTC
CASSLTGRRKFNEQFF
>TRBD2|TRBJ2-1|TRBV7-3|.
TGTGCCAGCAGCTTTAGTGGCGGGAGGTACAATGAGCAGTTCTTC
CASSFSGGRYNEQFF
>.|TRBJ1-1|TRBV12-5|.
TGTGCTAGTGGGACAGGGAACACTGAAGCTTTCTTT
CASGTGNTEAFF
>.|TRBJ1-5|TRBV9|.
TGTGCCAGCAACTCAGGGACGGTCGGGAGTCAGCCCCAGCATTTT
CASNSGTVGSQPQHF
>TRBD1|TRBJ1-2|TRBV5-6|.
TGTGCCAGCAGCCCGGACAGGGTTGGAGGCTACACCTTC
CASSPDRVGGYTF
>TRBD1|TRBJ2-5|TRBV13|.
TGTGCCAGCAGCTCCAGACAGGGGGTTGGGACCCAGTACTTC
CASSSRQGVGTQYF
>.|TRBJ1-2|TRBV28|.
TGTGCCAGCAGTTTCAGGGATTGGTACGGCAACTATGGCTACACCTTC
CASSFRDWYGNYGYTF
>.|TRBJ2-7|TRBV18|.
TGTGCCAGCTCACCACGACAGCGCCTCTCTGAGCAGTACTTC
CASSPRQRLSEQYF
>.|TRBJ1-2|TRBV6-6|.
TGTGCCAGCAGTTACTCGGAGGAGGGCTATGGCTACACCTTC
CASSYSEEGYGYTF
>TRBD2|TRBJ2-1|TRBV19|few
TGTGCCAGTAGTATTTGGGCTAGCGGCCCCAGCTCCTACAATGAGCAGTTCTTC
CASSIWASGPSSYNEQFF
>.|TRBJ2-4|TRBV2|.
TGTGCCAGCAGTGCCGCCGCCGGGGGAAACATTCAGTACTTC
CASSAAAGGNIQYF
>.|TRBJ2-7|TRBV6-5|.
TGTGGGACAGACTACGAGCAGTACTTC
CGTDYEQYF
>.|TRBJ1-1|TRBV7-3|.
TGTGCCAGCAGCTTAACGGGGAGGACGGAAGCTTTCTTT
CASSLTGRTEAFF
>.|TRBJ1-1|TRBV29-1|few
TGCAGCGTTGATGAAGGACGGGGTTGGACTGAAGCTTTCTTT
CSVDEGRGWTEAFF
>TRBD2|TRBJ2-7|TRBV7-8|.
TGTGCCAGCAGCCCCGGGACTAGCGGGAGTAGGTACGAGCAGTACTTC
CASSPGTSGSRYEQYF
>.|TRBJ2-3|TRBV6-6|.
TGTGCCAGCAGGACAGAAAGCACAGATACGCAGTATTTT
CASRTESTDTQYF
>.|TRBJ2-7|TRBV6-5|.
TGTGCCAGCAGCACCACAGGGCCACCATACGAGCAGTACTTC
CASSTTGPPYEQYF
>.|TRBJ2-3|TRBV4-3|few
TGCGCCAGCAGCCCCACAGTTGTAGATACGCAGTATTTT
CASSPTVVDTQYF
>TRBD2|TRBJ2-7|TRBV7-9|.
TGTGCCAGCAGCCCCTTGGGACTAGCGGGAGCCTACGAGCAGTACTTC
CASSPLGLAGAYEQYF
>.|TRBJ1-1|TRBV7-9|once
TGTGCCAGCAGCTTAAACAGGGCTGCTGAAGCTTTCTTT
CASSLNRAAEAFF
>.|TRBJ1-4|TRBV30|.
TGTGCCTGGAGTGATTTGTCGGGGTCATGGGAAAAACTGTTTTTT
CAWSDLSGSWEKLFF
>.|TRBJ1-1|TRBV5-4|.
TGCGCCAGCAGCCTTTCTCACAGGCTGAACACTGAAGCTTTCTTT
CASSLSHRLNTEAFF
>TRBD2|TRBJ2-2|TRBV10-3|.
TGTGCCATCAGTGAATTCGGCGGGGGAAACACCGGGGAGCTGTTTTTT
CAISEFGGGNTGELFF
>.|TRBJ2-1|TRBV19|.
TGTGCCAGTAGCCTTTTCTCAGGGGAGGGATACAATGAGCAGTTCTTC
CASSLFSGEGYNEQFF
>TRBD1|TRBJ1-2|TRBV28|.
TGTGCCAGCAGTTTCGCCGAGACAGGGTTCGTCTATGGCTACACCTTC
CASSFAETGFVYGYTF
>.|TRBJ1-1|TRBV9|.
TGTGCCAGCAGCGAAGGACAGCCCACTGAAGCTTTCTTT
CASSEGQPTEAFF
>TRBD1|TRBJ2-5|TRBV5-1|.
TGCGCCAGCAGCTTGGAGGGGACAGGGTCGGCGGAGACCCAGTACTTC
CASSLEGTGSAETQYF
>.|TRBJ1-1|TRBV28|once
TGTGCCAGCAGTTTAGGGTGGGCGAACACTGAAGCTTTCTTT
CASSLGWANTEAFF
>.|TRBJ2-3|TRBV19|.
TGTGCCAGTAGTATTGGGCGGGGAGATACGCAGTATTTT
CASSIGRGDTQYF
>.|TRBJ2-1|TRBV27|.
TGTGCCAGCAGTTTCCTCTCGGGACTCCGCTCCTACAATGAGCAGTTCTTC
CASSFLSGLRSYNEQFF
>TRBD1|TRBJ2-3|TRBV11-3|.
TGTGCCAGCAGAACCGGGACAGGGTTATACGGGGAGACAGATACGCAGTATTTT
CASRTGTGLYGETDTQYF
>.|TRBJ1-4|TRBV10-3|.
TGTGCCATCAGTGAGTCTAGCAGGGAAGGACTGTTTTTT
CAISESSREGLFF
>TRBD2|TRBJ2-7|TRBV5-1|.
TGCGCCAGCACCTCGGGGCGGGGGGGCCACTACGAGCAGTACTTC
CASTSGRGGHYEQYF
>.|TRBJ1-5|TRBV7-2|once
TGTGCCAGCAGCTTAACGGGGGGGGCGGGTCAGCCCCAGCATTTT
CASSLTGGAGQPQHF
>TRBD2|TRBJ2-1|TRBV7-2|.
TGTGCCAGCGCACGACCTGGGCGGGAGTTCTCCTACAATGAGCAGTTCTTC
CASARPGREFSYNEQFF
>.|TRBJ1-1|TRBV5-1|.
TGCGCCAGCAGCTTGGCGACCGACAGGATGAACACTGAAGCTTTCTTT
CASSLATDRMNTEAFF
>.|TRBJ1-1|TRBV6-4|once
TGTGCCAGCAGGCTCACGGGGGGGAACACTGAAGCTTTCTTT
CASRLTGGNTEAFF
>TRBD1|TRBJ2-7|TRBV6-6|.
TGTGCCAGCAGTTACTCGGGACAGGGCTCGCCCGAGCAGTACTTC
CASSYSGQGSPEQYF
>TRBD2|TRBJ2-1|TRBV5-1|.
TGCGCCAGCAGCTTGGGGCGCGGGAGCTCCTACAATGAGCAGTTCTTC
CASSLGRGSSYNEQFF